The sample holds one count of the clone carrying this T cell receptor beta chain. Its antigen is not identified. There are 13 residues in the CDR3. Germline CDR1 and CDR2: GTSNPN and SVGIG (reference sequence). Trimming pared 5 bases from V and 4 bases from J, leaving 12 bases between. The data were obtained in a study of cytomegalovirus exposure and HLA in healthy donors. The overall study: As released early, the data held some 80 million unique TCRs from HLA-typed donors. Study observations and caveats: A later look showed TCR association rates differing by HLA locus, highest for DRB1 and lowest for HLA-C. TCR beta sequences numbering 15,000 to 20,000 were associated with HLA alleles at 0.05 false discovery rate in a later analysis.

Primers: 60 Vbeta forward and 13 Jbeta reverse. TCRdb's table, derived via immunoSEQ multiplex PCR, lists solely in-frame clones and lacks some. The profile shows 130,000 or so clones, around 69% of them singletons. The chain combines TRBV30 with TRBJ1-5; a possible D gene is TRBD1 (6 bases). Sequenced material: PBMCs. The sequence was collected from a woman in her thirties or forties in good health and CMV-seropositive. The CDR3 reads CAWGGGGNQPQHF. Here the CDR3 DNA reads TGTGCCTGGGGGGGAGGGGGGAATCAGCCCCAGCATTTT.